This TCR beta chain was recovered during a study of Ad26.COV2.S vaccination and SARS-CoV-2 variants (dated by TCRdb to the early 2020s). Background for the entire study: The specificity and breadth of SARS-CoV-2-reactive T cell receptors after Ad26.COV2.S vaccination were assessed by TCRbeta repertoire sequencing. A total of some 30 samples were included in the TCR-sequenced set, comprising around 19 Ad26.COV2.S vaccine recipients, 5 placebo recipients and 8 SARS-CoV-2 convalescent individuals.

Paper-wide results and their limitations: The authors noted that the TCR breadth and depth analyses may have underestimated total T cell responses. Non-spike TCR breadth was comparable between vaccine and placebo recipients, consistent with the vaccine containing only spike. After vaccination, substantial breadth of spike-specific CD8+ and CD4+ T cell responses was reported. Higher spike-specific TCR breadth was observed in Ad26.COV2.S recipients than in placebo recipients (P = 0.0014).

The time point label of this sample denotes: individuals recovered from natural SARS-CoV-2 infection. As concerns this clone: Which antigen it targets is not known. The junction departs from germline at one end; a sequencing error may be responsible.

The immunoSEQ Assay was used to sequence TCRbeta CDR3 regions. After extraction, genomic DNA underwent amplification by bias-controlled multiplex PCR, followed by high-throughput sequencing. Per the original workflow: To quantify the absolute abundance of every unique TCRbeta CDR3 region, sequences were collapsed and filtered. T cell fraction was estimated by normalizing TCRbeta template counts to usable DNA, with usable DNA measured through amplification of reference genes found in all nucleated cells. Repertoire TCRs were annotated as SARS-CoV-2-specific by exact matching of V gene, CDR3 amino acid sequence and J gene to a known reactive TCR set. The reference SARS-CoV-2 TCR set was obtained from MIRA and was filtered for enrichment in COVID-19-positive ImmuneCODE repertoires, whereby public or cross-reactive TCRs were removed. Based on the MIRA antigens, annotated TCRs were further analysed at the level of specific ORF or position within ORF. Breadth was defined as annotated unique rearrangements over total unique productive rearrangements; depth was the summed frequency of those rearrangements. Group comparisons of TCR breadth used two-sided Wilcoxon rank-sum tests. Imported from immuneACCESS, the table was reduced by TCRdb to in-frame sequences with V and J called. These copies leave out some clones; in studies compared against another copy, an unresolved V gene accounts for under half, and the cause of the remainder is not known. V and J calls and clone size are copied from that table; D and trimming were computed from the DNA. Here the sample has about 180,000 clones; about 83% occur a single time. The top ten constitute 5.5% to 6% of the sample.

Specimen: peripheral blood, collected after recovery from COVID-19. The TCR comes from a human donor who had recovered from COVID-19.

The CDR3 protein: CASSQWTGDF. The nucleotide sequence is given as TGTGCCAGCAGCCAGTGGACAGGGGACTTC. Rearrangement joined TRBV7-8 to TRBJ2-5, with 9 bases matching TRBD1. The CDR3 sequence holds 10 residues, the cysteine and phenylalanine included. The DNA shown is the 30-base CDR3, in frame from base 1. Taken from the germline V gene, the CDR1 and CDR2 loops are SGHVS and FQNEAQ.